Listed below are T cell receptor beta chains from one sample, sequenced in a study of blood T cell repertoires in COVID-19. Assay used: immunoSEQ multiplex PCR; TCRdb lists only in-frame clones, some missing. The sample records approximately 270,000 clones, about nine tenths being singletons. The specimen sequenced was PBMCs or T cells enriched from blood (not recorded which). These receptors originate from a woman between 55 and 75 years old who had recovered from COVID-19. CDR3s include the opening cysteine and the closing phenylalanine or tryptophan. D genes are given only for firm matches. Size is stated for part of the rows, as once, few or many counts, or as a class when the clone is expanded.

d_call: .; v_call: TRBV11-2; j_call: TRBJ1-2; clone_size: once; cdr3_aa: CASSSIGTVYGYTF
d_call: TRBD2; v_call: TRBV2; j_call: TRBJ2-5; clone_size: .; cdr3_aa: CASSEGWRERETQYF
d_call: .; v_call: TRBV13; j_call: TRBJ1-3; clone_size: .; cdr3_aa: CASSLVGLIYF
d_call: TRBD1; v_call: TRBV15; j_call: TRBJ1-4; clone_size: .; cdr3_aa: CATSRASDRVNEKLFF
d_call: .; v_call: TRBV7-2; j_call: TRBJ2-7; clone_size: few; cdr3_aa: CASSLVPGPGYEQYF
d_call: .; v_call: TRBV2; j_call: TRBJ1-3; clone_size: .; cdr3_aa: CASRTAGNTIYF
d_call: TRBD1; v_call: TRBV12-3/TRBV12-4; j_call: TRBJ1-1; clone_size: once; cdr3_aa: CASSGDRGTEAFF
d_call: .; v_call: TRBV12-5; j_call: TRBJ2-2; clone_size: .; cdr3_aa: CASGLGGTTNTGELFF
d_call: .; v_call: TRBV5-1; j_call: TRBJ2-3; clone_size: once; cdr3_aa: CASSLLADTQYF
d_call: TRBD1; v_call: TRBV5-1; j_call: TRBJ1-4; clone_size: .; cdr3_aa: CASSLGGGYATNEKLFF
d_call: TRBD2; v_call: TRBV7-2; j_call: TRBJ2-3; clone_size: once; cdr3_aa: CASSPFSGSDTQYF
d_call: TRBD1; v_call: TRBV19; j_call: TRBJ1-6; clone_size: .; cdr3_aa: CAASPGQGRSPLHF
d_call: TRBD1; v_call: TRBV28; j_call: TRBJ1-1; clone_size: .; cdr3_aa: CASRPGQRNTEAFF
d_call: .; v_call: TRBV5-1; j_call: TRBJ1-5; clone_size: .; cdr3_aa: CASSLGGGAYQPQHF
d_call: .; v_call: TRBV3-1/TRBV3-2; j_call: TRBJ1-2; clone_size: .; cdr3_aa: CASSQALSQAYGYTF
d_call: .; v_call: TRBV5-1; j_call: TRBJ1-2; clone_size: .; cdr3_aa: CASSSDTLDGYTF
d_call: TRBD1; v_call: TRBV6-5; j_call: TRBJ2-7; clone_size: .; cdr3_aa: CASSGRQGAYEQYF
d_call: .; v_call: TRBV5-1; j_call: TRBJ2-3; clone_size: .; cdr3_aa: CASSLAGAGEPDTQYF
d_call: .; v_call: TRBV11-2; j_call: TRBJ2-1; clone_size: .; cdr3_aa: CASSLLAAYNEQFF
d_call: .; v_call: TRBV6-1; j_call: TRBJ2-3; clone_size: once; cdr3_aa: CASSELAERTDTQYF
d_call: .; v_call: TRBV19; j_call: TRBJ1-1; clone_size: once; cdr3_aa: CATQGMAGNTEAFF
d_call: .; v_call: TRBV5-1; j_call: TRBJ1-2; clone_size: .; cdr3_aa: CASSLEYREGGYTF
d_call: TRBD1; v_call: TRBV20-1; j_call: TRBJ2-3; clone_size: .; cdr3_aa: CSASRRQGSTDTQYF
d_call: .; v_call: TRBV9; j_call: TRBJ2-3; clone_size: once; cdr3_aa: CASSLSLTDTQYF
d_call: TRBD2; v_call: TRBV4-2; j_call: TRBJ2-3; clone_size: .; cdr3_aa: CASSQEASGTTDTQYF
d_call: .; v_call: TRBV7-2; j_call: TRBJ2-7; clone_size: .; cdr3_aa: CASSLAQAGEREQYF
d_call: .; v_call: TRBV30; j_call: TRBJ1-1; clone_size: .; cdr3_aa: CAWSVLGVGTEAFF
d_call: TRBD2; v_call: TRBV5-4; j_call: TRBJ2-1; clone_size: .; cdr3_aa: CASSIGQGGYNEQFF
d_call: TRBD2; v_call: TRBV5-8; j_call: TRBJ2-1; clone_size: .; cdr3_aa: CASRWTGTSGAYNEQFF
d_call: .; v_call: TRBV5-1; j_call: TRBJ1-1; clone_size: .; cdr3_aa: CASSSNSPGTSEAFF
d_call: .; v_call: TRBV28; j_call: TRBJ2-3; clone_size: once; cdr3_aa: CASSLFPTDTQYF
d_call: TRBD2; v_call: TRBV24-1; j_call: TRBJ2-1; clone_size: .; cdr3_aa: CATSDQLAGEEQFF
d_call: .; v_call: TRBV7-9; j_call: TRBJ1-5; clone_size: .; cdr3_aa: CASSLFSGEAGQPQHF
d_call: .; v_call: TRBV7-2; j_call: TRBJ2-5; clone_size: .; cdr3_aa: CASSSQAQETQYF
d_call: .; v_call: TRBV3-1/TRBV3-2; j_call: TRBJ1-5; clone_size: once; cdr3_aa: CASSQDGGLGNQPQHF
d_call: .; v_call: TRBV5-8; j_call: TRBJ1-2; clone_size: .; cdr3_aa: CASSLGTYNYGYTF
d_call: .; v_call: TRBV19; j_call: TRBJ1-5; clone_size: .; cdr3_aa: CASTQLLGGNQPQHF
d_call: .; v_call: TRBV28; j_call: TRBJ1-4; clone_size: .; cdr3_aa: CASSSPIPRGNEKLFF
d_call: .; v_call: TRBV27; j_call: TRBJ2-2; clone_size: few; cdr3_aa: CASSLRRDGGELFF
d_call: .; v_call: TRBV5-6; j_call: TRBJ1-1; clone_size: .; cdr3_aa: CASSLNFGAGTEAFF
d_call: TRBD2; v_call: TRBV24-1; j_call: TRBJ2-5; clone_size: once; cdr3_aa: CATSDSRGLAGSQETQYF
d_call: TRBD2; v_call: TRBV5-1; j_call: TRBJ2-3; clone_size: .; cdr3_aa: CASSSQRGDTDTQYF
d_call: .; v_call: TRBV5-1; j_call: TRBJ1-5; clone_size: .; cdr3_aa: CASSLQGRGGQPQHF
d_call: .; v_call: TRBV12-3/TRBV12-4; j_call: TRBJ1-2; clone_size: .; cdr3_aa: CASSPDSDYGYTF
d_call: .; v_call: TRBV28; j_call: TRBJ1-2; clone_size: .; cdr3_aa: CAISSSGYGYTF
d_call: .; v_call: TRBV19; j_call: TRBJ1-4; clone_size: .; cdr3_aa: CALRGRARGGEKLFF
d_call: TRBD1; v_call: TRBV5-1; j_call: TRBJ1-2; clone_size: .; cdr3_aa: CASSLGTGVLYGYTF
d_call: TRBD2; v_call: TRBV11-2; j_call: TRBJ2-7; clone_size: few; cdr3_aa: CASSFSSGYEQYF
d_call: .; v_call: TRBV5-1; j_call: TRBJ2-1; clone_size: .; cdr3_aa: CASSLVGRGDEQFF
d_call: TRBD1; v_call: TRBV5-4; j_call: TRBJ1-6; clone_size: .; cdr3_aa: CASSLGGTGRDSPLHF
d_call: .; v_call: TRBV30; j_call: TRBJ2-1; clone_size: .; cdr3_aa: CAWNSYNEQFF
d_call: TRBD2; v_call: TRBV9; j_call: TRBJ2-7; clone_size: .; cdr3_aa: CASSEGAGGTYEQYF
d_call: TRBD1; v_call: TRBV11-2; j_call: TRBJ2-7; clone_size: .; cdr3_aa: CASSTRDRVQGSYEQYF
d_call: .; v_call: TRBV6-6; j_call: TRBJ2-7; clone_size: .; cdr3_aa: CASSYETQSYEQYF
d_call: .; v_call: TRBV9; j_call: TRBJ1-6; clone_size: .; cdr3_aa: CASSVGSYNSPLHF